The source of this T cell receptor (beta chain) is a study of blood T cell repertoires in COVID-19. About the research overall: Acute-phase and convalescent COVID-19 samples originated in the United States, Italy and Spain. T cells, B-cell-depleted T cells, or PBMCs provided the cDNA or gDNA that served as material.

Original data processing: Amplification of reference gene primers provided the estimated nucleated cell counts. Libraries were prepared by immunoSEQ multiplex PCR; TCRdb keeps only in-frame clonotypes and omits some of them. Clone size and V and J calls were adopted from that table, with D and trimming inferred from the DNA. The sample has roughly 120,000 clones; around 90% are singletons. This CDR3 comprises 15 residues. Per germline, CDR1 SNHLY and CDR2 FYNNEI. V trimming: 10 bases; J trimming: 13 bases; junction bases outside the gene matches: 20. The TCR sequence derives from a man aged 45-65 years with active COVID-19. Specimen: peripheral blood. V and J are TRBV2 and TRBJ2-1, with 9 bases matching TRBD1. CDR3 loop: CATREPGQGQTLQFF. CDR3 DNA: TGTGCCACCCGAGAACCTGGACAGGGGCAAACTCTTCAGTTCTTC.